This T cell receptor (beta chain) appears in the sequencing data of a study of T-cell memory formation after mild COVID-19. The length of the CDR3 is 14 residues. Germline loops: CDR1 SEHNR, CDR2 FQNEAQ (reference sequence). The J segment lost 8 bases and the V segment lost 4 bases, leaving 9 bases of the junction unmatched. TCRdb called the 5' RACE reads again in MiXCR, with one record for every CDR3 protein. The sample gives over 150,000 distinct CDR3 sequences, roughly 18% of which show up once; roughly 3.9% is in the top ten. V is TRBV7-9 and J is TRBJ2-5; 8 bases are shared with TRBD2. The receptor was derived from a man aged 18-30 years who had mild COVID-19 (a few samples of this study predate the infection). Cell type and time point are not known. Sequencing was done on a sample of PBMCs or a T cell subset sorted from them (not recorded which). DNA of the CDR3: TGTGCCAGCAGCTGGGGACGGGGGGGTGAAACCCAGTACTTC. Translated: CASSWGRGGETQYF.